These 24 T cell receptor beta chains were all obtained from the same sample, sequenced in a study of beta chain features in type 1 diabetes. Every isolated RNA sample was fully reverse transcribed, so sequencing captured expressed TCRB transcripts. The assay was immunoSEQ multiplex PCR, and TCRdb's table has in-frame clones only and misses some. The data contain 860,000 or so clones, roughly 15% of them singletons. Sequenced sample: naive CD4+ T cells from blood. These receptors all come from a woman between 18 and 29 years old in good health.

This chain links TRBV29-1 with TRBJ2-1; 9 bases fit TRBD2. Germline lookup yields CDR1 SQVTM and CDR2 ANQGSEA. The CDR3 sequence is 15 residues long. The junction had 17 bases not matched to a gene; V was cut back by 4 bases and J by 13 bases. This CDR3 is CSVVMRGRVGKEQFF. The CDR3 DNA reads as TGCAGCGTTGTAATGCGCGGGAGGGTCGGGAAGGAACAGTTCTTC.

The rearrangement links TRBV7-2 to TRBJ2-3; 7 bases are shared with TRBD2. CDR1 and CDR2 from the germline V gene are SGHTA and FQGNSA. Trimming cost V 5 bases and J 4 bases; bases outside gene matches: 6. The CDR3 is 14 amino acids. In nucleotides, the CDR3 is TGTGCCAGCAGCCCGGGACTAACGGCAGATACGCAGTATTTT. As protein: CASSPGLTADTQYF. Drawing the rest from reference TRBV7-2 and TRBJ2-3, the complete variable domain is GAGVSQSPSNKVTEKGKDVELRCDPISGHTALYWYRQSLGQGLEFLIYFQGNSAPDKSGLPSDRFSAERTGGSVSTLTIQRTQQEDSAVYLCASSPGLTADTQYFGPGTRLTVL.

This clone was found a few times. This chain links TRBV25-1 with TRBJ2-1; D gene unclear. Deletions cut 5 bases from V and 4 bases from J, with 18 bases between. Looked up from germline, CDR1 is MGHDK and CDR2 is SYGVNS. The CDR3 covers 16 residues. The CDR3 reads CASSPPTAYIYNEQFF. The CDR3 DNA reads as TGTGCCAGCAGTCCCCCCACAGCGTATATTTACAATGAGCAGTTCTTC.

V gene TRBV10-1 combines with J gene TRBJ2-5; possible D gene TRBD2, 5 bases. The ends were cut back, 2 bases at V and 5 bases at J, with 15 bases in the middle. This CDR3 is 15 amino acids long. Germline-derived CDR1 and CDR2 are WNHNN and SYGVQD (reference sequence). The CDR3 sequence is CASSESGEGGETQYF. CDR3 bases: TGCGCCAGCAGTGAGAGTGGAGAGGGCGGCGAGACCCAGTACTTC.

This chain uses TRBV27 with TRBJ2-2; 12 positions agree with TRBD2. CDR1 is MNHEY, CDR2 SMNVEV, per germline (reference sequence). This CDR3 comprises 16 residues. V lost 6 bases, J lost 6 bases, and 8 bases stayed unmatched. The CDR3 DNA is TGTGCCAGCAGAAGACTAGCGGGAGTGGGGGCCGGGGAGCTGTTTTTT. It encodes CASRRLAGVGAGELFF.

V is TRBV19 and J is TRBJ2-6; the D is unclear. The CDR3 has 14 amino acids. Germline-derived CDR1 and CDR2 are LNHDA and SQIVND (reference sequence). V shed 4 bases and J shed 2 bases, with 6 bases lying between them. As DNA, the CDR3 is TGTGCCAGTAGTACCCATACTGGGGCCAACGTCCTGACTTTC. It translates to CASSTHTGANVLTF.

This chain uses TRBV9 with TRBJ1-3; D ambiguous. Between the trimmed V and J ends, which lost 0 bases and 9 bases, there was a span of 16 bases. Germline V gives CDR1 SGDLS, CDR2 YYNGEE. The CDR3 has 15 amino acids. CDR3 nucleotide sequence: TGTGCCAGCAGCGTAGGAATGCAGCCTGGATTCACCATATATTTT. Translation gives CASSVGMQPGFTIYF.

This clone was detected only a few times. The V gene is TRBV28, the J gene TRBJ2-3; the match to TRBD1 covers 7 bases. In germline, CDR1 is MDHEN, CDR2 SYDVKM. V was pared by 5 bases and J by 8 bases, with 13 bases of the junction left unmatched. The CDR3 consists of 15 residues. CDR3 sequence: CASSTGQEVRGTQYF. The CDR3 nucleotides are TGTGCCAGCAGTACTGGACAGGAGGTTCGGGGTACGCAGTATTTT.

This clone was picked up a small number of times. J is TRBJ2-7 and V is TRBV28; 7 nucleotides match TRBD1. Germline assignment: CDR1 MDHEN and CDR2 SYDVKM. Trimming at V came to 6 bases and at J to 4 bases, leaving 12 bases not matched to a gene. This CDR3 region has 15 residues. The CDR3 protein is CASSPTDRDLYEQYF. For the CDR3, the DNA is TGTGCCAGCAGCCCAACCGACAGGGATCTGTACGAGCAGTACTTC.

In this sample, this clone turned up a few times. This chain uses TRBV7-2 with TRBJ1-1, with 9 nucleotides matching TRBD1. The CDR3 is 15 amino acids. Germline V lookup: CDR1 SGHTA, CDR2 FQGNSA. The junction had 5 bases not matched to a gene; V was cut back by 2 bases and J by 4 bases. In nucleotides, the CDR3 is TGTGCCAGCAGCTTAACAAGGACAGGGGTCACTGAAGCTTTCTTT. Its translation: CASSLTRTGVTEAFF.

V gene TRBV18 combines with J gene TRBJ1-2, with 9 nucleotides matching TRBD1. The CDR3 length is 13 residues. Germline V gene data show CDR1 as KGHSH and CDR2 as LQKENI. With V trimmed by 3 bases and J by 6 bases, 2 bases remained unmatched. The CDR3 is CASSPWTGDGYTF. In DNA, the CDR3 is TGTGCCAGCTCACCCTGGACAGGGGATGGCTACACCTTC.

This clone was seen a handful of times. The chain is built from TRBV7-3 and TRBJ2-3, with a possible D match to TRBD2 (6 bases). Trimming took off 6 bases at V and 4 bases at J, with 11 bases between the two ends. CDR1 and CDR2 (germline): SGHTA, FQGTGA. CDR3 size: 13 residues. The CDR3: CASRLSGADTQYF. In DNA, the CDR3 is TGTGCCAGCAGGCTGTCGGGGGCAGATACGCAGTATTTT.

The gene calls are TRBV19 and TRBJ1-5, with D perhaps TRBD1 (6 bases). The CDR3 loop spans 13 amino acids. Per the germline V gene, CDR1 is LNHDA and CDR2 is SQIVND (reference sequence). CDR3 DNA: TGTGCTTCAGGGACACGAAGGGGGCAGCCCCAGCATTTT. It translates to CASGTRRGQPQHF.

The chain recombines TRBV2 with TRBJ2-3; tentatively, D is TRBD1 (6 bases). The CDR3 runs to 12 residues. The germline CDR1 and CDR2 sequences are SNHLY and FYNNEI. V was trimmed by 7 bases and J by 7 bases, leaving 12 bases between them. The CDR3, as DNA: TGTGCCAGCAACAGGGATGGGTATACGCAGTATTTT. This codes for CASNRDGYTQYF.

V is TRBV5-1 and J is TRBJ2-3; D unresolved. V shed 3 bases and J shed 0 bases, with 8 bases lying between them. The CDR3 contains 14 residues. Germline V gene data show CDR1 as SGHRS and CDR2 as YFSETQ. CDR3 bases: TGCGCCAGCAGCTGGCGTAGCAGCACAGATACGCAGTATTTT. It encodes CASSWRSSTDTQYF.

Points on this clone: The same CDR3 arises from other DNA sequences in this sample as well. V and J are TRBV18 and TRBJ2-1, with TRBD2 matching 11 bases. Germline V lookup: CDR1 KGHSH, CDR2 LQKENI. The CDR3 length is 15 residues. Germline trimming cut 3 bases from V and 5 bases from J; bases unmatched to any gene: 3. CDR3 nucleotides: TGTGCCAGCTCACCCGTAGCGGGAGGGGACAATGAGCAGTTCTTC. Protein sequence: CASSPVAGGDNEQFF.

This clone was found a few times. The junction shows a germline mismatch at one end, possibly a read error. CDR3 sequence reads: CASRSTDTQYF. DNA of the CDR3: TGTGCCAGCAGAAGCACGGATACGCAGTATTTT. The chain has TRBV27 and TRBJ2-3; D unresolved. There are 11 residues in the CDR3. The germline V gene has CDR1 MNHEY and CDR2 SMNVEV (reference sequence).

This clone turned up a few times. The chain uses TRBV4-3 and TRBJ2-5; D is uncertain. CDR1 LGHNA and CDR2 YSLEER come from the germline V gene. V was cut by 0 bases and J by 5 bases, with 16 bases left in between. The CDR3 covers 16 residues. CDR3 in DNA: TGCGCCAGCAGCCAAGACTCTGGACGGGCTGGGGAGACCCAGTACTTC. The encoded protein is CASSQDSGRAGETQYF.

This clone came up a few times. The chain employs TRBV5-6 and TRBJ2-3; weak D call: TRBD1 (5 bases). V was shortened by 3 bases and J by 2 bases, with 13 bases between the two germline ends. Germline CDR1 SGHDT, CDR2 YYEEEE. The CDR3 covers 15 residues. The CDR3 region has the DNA TGTGCCAGCAGCTCGCTAGACAGAGACACAGATACGCAGTATTTT. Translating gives CASSSLDRDTDTQYF.

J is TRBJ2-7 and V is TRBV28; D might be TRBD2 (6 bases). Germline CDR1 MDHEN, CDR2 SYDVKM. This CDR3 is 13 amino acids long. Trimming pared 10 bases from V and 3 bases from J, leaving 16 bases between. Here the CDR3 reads CATDKRAGYEQYF. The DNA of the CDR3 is TGTGCCACCGACAAGCGGGCGGGCTACGAGCAGTACTTC.

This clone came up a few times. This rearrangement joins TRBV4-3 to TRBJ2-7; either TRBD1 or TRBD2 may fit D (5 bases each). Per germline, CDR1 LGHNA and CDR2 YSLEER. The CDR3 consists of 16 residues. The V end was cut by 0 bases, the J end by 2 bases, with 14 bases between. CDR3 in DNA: TGCGCCAGCAGCCAAGATTTCCGGGGCAACACCTACGAGCAGTACTTC. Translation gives CASSQDFRGNTYEQYF.

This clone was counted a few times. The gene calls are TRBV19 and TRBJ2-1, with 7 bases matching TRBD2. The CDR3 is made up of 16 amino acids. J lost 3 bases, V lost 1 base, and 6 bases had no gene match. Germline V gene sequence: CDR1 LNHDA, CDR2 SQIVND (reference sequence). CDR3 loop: CASSIGPRTSYNEQFF. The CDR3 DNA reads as TGTGCCAGTAGTATAGGCCCTCGGACTAGCTACAATGAGCAGTTCTTC.

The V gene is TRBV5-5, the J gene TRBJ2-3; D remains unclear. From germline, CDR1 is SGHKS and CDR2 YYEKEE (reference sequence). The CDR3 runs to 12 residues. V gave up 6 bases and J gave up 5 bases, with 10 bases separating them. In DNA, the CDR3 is TGTGCCAGCACCGACTGGAGAGATACGCAGTATTTT. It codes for CASTDWRDTQYF.

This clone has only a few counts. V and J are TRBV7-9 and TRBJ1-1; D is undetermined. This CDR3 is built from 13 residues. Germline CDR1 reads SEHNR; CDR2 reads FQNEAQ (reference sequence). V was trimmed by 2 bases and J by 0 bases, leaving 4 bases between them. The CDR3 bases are TGTGCCAGCAGCTTACAATTGAACACTGAAGCTTTCTTT. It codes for CASSLQLNTEAFF.